This T cell receptor (beta chain) was captured in a study of T cell responses to AZD1222 COVID-19 vaccine. Study-wide results and caveats: At baseline, just a handful of AZD1222 recipients tested seropositive.

A note on this clone: Antigen: not known.

Produced via immunoSEQ multiplex PCR; TCRdb's table is partial and in-frame only. The sample yields more than 95,000 clones, 80% to 90% seen once. This CDR3 has 19 amino acids. Germline V gene data show CDR1 as SQVTM and CDR2 as ANQGSEA. V dropped 1 base and J dropped 0; count of bases not matched to a gene: 14. The sequence was collected from an adult in good health. The chain links TRBV29-1 to TRBJ2-1; TRBD2 matches at 8 bases. The source was peripheral blood, collected on day 0 of MenACWY control vaccination. Here the CDR3 DNA reads TGCAGCGTTGAAGGAGGTCCGGGACTAGGGCCAACCTCCTACAATGAGCAGTTCTTC. It encodes CSVEGGPGLGPTSYNEQFF.